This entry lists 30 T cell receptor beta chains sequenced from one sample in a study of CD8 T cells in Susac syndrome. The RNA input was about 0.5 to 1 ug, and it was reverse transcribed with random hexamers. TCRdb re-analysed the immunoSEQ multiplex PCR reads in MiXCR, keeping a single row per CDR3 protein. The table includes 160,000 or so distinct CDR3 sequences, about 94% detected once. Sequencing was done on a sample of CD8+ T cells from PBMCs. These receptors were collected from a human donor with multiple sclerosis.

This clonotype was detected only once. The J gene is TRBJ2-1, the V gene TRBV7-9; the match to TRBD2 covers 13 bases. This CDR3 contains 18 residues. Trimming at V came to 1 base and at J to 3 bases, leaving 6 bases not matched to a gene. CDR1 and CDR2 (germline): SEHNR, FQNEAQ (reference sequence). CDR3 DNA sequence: TGTGCCAGCAGCTTAGTGATAGGACTAGCGGGAGACTACAATGAGCAGTTCTTC. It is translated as CASSLVIGLAGDYNEQFF.

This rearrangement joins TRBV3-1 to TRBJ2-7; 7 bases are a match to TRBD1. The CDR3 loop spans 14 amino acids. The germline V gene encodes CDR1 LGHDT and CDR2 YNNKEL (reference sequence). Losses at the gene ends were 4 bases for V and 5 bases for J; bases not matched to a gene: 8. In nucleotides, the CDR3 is TGTGCCAGCAGCCGGAAACGACAGGGCCACGAGCAGTACTTC. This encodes CASSRKRQGHEQYF.

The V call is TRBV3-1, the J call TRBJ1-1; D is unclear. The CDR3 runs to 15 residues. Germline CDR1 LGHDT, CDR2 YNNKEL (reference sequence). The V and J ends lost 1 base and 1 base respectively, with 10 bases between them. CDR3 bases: TGTGCCAGCAGCCAAGCGGGTCAGACGAACACTGAAGCTTTCTTT. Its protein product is CASSQAGQTNTEAFF.

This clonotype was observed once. The CDR3 loop reads CASSPSGGGSGNTIYF. CDR3 bases: TGTGCCAGCAGCCCGTCGGGGGGTGGCTCTGGAAACACCATATATTTT. V gene TRBV9 combines with J gene TRBJ1-3; D possibly corresponds to TRBD1 (5 bases). V was cut by 4 bases and J by 0 bases, with 14 bases left in between. Germline V gene sequence: CDR1 SGDLS, CDR2 YYNGEE. The CDR3 runs to 16 residues.

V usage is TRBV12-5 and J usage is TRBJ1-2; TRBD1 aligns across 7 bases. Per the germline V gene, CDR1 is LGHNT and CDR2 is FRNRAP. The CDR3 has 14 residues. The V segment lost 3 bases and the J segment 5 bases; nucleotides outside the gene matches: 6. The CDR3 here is CASGLQGTRYGYTF. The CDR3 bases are TGTGCTAGTGGTTTACAGGGGACCCGATATGGCTACACCTTC.

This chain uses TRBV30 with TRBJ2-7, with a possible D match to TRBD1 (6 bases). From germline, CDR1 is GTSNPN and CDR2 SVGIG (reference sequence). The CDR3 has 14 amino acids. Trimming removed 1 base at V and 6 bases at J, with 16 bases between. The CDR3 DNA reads TGTGCCTGGAGTGCAGTTACAGGGTTCGGCGAGCAGTACTTC. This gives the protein CAWSAVTGFGEQYF.

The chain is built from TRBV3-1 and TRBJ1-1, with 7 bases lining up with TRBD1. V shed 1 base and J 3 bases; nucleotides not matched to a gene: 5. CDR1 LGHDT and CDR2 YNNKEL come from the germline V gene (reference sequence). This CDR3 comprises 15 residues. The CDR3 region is CASSQGSGGDTEAFF. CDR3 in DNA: TGTGCCAGCAGCCAAGGTTCAGGGGGGGACACTGAAGCTTTCTTT. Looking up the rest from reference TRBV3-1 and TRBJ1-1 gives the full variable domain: DTAVSQTPKYLVTQMGNDKSIKCEQNLGHDTMYWYKQDSKKFLKIMFSYNNKELIINETVPNRFSPKSPDKAHLNLHINSLELGDSAVYFCASSQGSGGDTEAFFGQGTRLTVV.

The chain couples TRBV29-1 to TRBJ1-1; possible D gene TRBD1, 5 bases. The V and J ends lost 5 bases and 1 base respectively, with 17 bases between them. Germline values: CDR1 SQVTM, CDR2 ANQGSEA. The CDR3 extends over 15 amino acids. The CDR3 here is CSVLPRDLGNTEAFF. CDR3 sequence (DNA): TGCAGCGTTCTCCCCCGGGACTTGGGGAACACTGAAGCTTTCTTT.

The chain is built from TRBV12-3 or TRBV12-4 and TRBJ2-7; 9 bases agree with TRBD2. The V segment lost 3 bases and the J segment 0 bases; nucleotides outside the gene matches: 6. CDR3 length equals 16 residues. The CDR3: CASSFLLAGTSYEQYF. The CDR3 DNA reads TGTGCCAGCAGTTTTCTCCTAGCGGGGACCTCCTACGAGCAGTACTTC.

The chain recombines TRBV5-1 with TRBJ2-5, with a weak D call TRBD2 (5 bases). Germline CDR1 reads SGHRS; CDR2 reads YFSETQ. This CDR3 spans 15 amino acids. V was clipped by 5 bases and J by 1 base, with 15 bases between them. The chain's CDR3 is CASRSYRDGQETQYF. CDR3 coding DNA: TGCGCCAGCAGAAGCTATCGGGATGGCCAAGAGACCCAGTACTTC.

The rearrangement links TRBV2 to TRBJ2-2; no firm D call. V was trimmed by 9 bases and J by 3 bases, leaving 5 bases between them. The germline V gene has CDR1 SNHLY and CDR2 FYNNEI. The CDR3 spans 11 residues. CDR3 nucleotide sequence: TGTGCCAGAAGGGACACCGGGGAGCTGTTTTTT. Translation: CARRDTGELFF.

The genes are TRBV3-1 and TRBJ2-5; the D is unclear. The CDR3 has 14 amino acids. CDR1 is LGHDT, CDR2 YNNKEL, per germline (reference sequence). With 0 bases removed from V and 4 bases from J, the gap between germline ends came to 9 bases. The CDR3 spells CASSQELSAETQYF. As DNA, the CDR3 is TGTGCCAGCAGCCAAGAGCTCAGCGCAGAGACCCAGTACTTC.

The CDR3 nucleotides read TGTGCCACCAGTGACCTGCCGGGACTAGCGGTGAATGAGCAGTTCTTC. Translated, it gives CATSDLPGLAVNEQFF. This chain uses TRBV24-1 with TRBJ2-1; 11 bases agree with TRBD2. CDR1 is KGHDR and CDR2 is SFDVKD in the germline V gene. V lost 4 bases to trimming and J lost 7 bases; unmatched junction nucleotides: 8. The CDR3 length is 16 residues.

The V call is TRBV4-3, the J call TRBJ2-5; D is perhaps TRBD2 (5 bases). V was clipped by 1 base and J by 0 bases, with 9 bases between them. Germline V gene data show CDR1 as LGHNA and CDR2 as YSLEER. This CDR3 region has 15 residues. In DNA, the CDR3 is TGCGCCAGCAGCCAAGCGGCGGGTTACCAAGAGACCCAGTACTTC. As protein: CASSQAAGYQETQYF.

Here the CDR3 reads CASNPGGPLRAQYF. The CDR3 DNA follows: TGTGCCAGCAACCCGGGGGGACCTTTGCGGGCGCAGTATTTT. The rearrangement joins TRBV27 to TRBJ2-3; 7 bases map to TRBD2. J gave up 10 bases and V 7 bases, and 14 bases lay outside the gene matches. CDR1 is MNHEY, CDR2 SMNVEV, per germline (reference sequence). The CDR3 totals 14 residues.

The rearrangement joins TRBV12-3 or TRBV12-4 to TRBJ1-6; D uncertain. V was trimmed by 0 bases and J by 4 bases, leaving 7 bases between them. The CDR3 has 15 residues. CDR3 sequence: CASSLAPGYNSPLHF. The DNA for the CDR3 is TGTGCCAGCAGTTTAGCGCCGGGTTATAATTCACCCCTCCACTTT.

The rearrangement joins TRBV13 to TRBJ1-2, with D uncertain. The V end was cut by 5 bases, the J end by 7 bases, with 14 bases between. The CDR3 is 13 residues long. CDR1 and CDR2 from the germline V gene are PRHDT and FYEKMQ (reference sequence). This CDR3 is CASSLPGWFGYTF. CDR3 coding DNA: TGTGCCAGCAGCCTACCCGGGTGGTTTGGCTACACCTTC.

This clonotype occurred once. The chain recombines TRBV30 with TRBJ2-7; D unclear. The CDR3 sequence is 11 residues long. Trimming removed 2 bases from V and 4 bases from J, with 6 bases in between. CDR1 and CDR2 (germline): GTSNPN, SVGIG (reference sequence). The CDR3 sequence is CAWSTAYEQYF. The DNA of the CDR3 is TGTGCCTGGAGTACGGCATACGAGCAGTACTTC.

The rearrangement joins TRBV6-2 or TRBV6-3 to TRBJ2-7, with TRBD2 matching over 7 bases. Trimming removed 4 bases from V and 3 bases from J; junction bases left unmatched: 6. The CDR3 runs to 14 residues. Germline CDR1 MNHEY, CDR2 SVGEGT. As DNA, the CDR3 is TGTGCCAGCAGTTGGGGGAGGGGACGCTACGAGCAGTACTTC. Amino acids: CASSWGRGRYEQYF.

CDR3 amino acids: CASPLYGEDEQFF. DNA for the CDR3: TGTGCCAGCCCACTATACGGAGAGGATGAGCAGTTCTTC. V and J are TRBV2 and TRBJ2-1; D ambiguous. The V gene's germline CDR1 is SNHLY and CDR2 FYNNEI. This CDR3 is built from 13 residues. Trimming took off 8 bases at V and 8 bases at J, with 16 bases between the two ends.

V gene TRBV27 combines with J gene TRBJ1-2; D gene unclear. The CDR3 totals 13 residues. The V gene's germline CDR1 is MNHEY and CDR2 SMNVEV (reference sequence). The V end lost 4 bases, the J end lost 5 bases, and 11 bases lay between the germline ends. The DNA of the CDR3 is TGTGCCAGCAGTTCTCAGCCACTTTATGGCTACACCTTC. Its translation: CASSSQPLYGYTF.

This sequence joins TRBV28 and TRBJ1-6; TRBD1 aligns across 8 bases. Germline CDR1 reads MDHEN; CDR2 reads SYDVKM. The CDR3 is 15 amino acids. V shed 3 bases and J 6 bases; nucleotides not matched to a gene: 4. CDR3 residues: CASSFFTGGNSPLHF. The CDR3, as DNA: TGTGCCAGCAGTTTTTTTACAGGGGGTAATTCACCCCTCCACTTT.

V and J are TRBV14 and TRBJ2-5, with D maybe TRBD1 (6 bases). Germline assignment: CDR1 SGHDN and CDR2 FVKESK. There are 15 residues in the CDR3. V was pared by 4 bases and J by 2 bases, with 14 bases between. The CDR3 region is CASSLRTRGQETQYF. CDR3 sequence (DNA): TGTGCCAGCAGCCTCCGGACGAGGGGGCAAGAGACCCAGTACTTC.

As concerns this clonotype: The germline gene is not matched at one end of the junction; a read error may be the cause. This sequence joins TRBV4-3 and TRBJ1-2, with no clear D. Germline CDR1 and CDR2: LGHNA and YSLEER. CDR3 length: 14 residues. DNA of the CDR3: TGCGCCAGCAGGCAAGCGCTTTCGGGCCATGGCTACACCTTC. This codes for CASRQALSGHGYTF.

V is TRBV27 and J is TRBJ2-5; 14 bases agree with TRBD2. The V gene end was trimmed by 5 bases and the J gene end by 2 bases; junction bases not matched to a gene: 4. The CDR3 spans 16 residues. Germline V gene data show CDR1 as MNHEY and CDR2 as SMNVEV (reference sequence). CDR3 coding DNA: TGTGCCAGCAGTGTAGGGACTAGCGGGGGACAAGAGACCCAGTACTTC. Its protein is CASSVGTSGGQETQYF.

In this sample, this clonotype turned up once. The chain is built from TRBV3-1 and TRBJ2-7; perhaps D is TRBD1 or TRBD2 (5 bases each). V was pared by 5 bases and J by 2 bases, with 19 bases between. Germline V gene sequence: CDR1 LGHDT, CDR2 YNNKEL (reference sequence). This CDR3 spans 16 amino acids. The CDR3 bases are TGTGCCAGCAGCAAGAAAATCCGGGACGCACCCTACGAGCAGTACTTC. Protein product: CASSKKIRDAPYEQYF.

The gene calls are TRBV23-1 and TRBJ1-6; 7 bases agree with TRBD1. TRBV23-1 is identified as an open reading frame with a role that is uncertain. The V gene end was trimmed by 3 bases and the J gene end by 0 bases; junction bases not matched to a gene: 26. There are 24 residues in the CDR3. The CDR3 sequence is CASSHGNSHWGRGVRGSYNSPLHF. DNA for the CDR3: TGCGCCAGCAGTCACGGAAATTCTCACTGGGGCAGGGGGGTTAGAGGCTCCTATAATTCACCCCTCCACTTT.

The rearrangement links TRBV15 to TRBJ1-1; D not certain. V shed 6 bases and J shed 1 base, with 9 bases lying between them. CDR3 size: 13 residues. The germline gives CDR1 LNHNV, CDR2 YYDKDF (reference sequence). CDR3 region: CATSLTGNTEAFF. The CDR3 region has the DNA TGTGCCACCAGTCTCACCGGGAACACTGAAGCTTTCTTT.

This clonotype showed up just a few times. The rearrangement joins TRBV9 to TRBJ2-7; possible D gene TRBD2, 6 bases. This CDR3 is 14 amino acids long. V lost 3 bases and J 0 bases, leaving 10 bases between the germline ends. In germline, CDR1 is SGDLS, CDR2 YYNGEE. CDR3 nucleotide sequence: TGTGCCAGCAGCGGCCGGGACTCCTCCTACGAGCAGTACTTC. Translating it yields CASSGRDSSYEQYF.

The CDR3 is CASSWIRGQETQYF. The CDR3 nucleotides read TGTGCCAGCAGTTGGATTAGGGGGCAAGAGACCCAGTACTTC. The chain uses TRBV28 and TRBJ2-5; D might be TRBD1 (6 bases). The germline gives CDR1 MDHEN, CDR2 SYDVKM. The length of the CDR3 is 14 residues. Trimming cost V 4 bases and J 2 bases, with 11 bases left between them.